These T cell receptor beta chains were read from a single sample in a study of cytomegalovirus exposure and HLA in healthy donors. TCRdb's copy holds only in-frame clones and misses some; the assay was immunoSEQ multiplex PCR. Here the sample spans roughly 130,000 clones, roughly 80% being singletons. The specimen was PBMCs. The receptors shown here come from a woman in her forties in good health and CMV-seropositive. Each CDR3 is given without its conserved first and last residue.

v_call cdr3_aa
TRBV7-8 ASSLSPSSGANVLT
TRBV5-5 ASSSQGARDNEQF
TRBV5-4 ASSLARDGYT
TRBV28 ASSWDREETQY
TRBV28 ASSSGLAGLKGEQF
TRBV5-6 ASSFFLQVNTGELF
TRBV30 AWSPDRGPTQPQH
TRBV7-3 ASGRGAGETQY
TRBV4-1 ASSQVRDRATDTQY
TRBV11-2 ASSLATGGFEQY
TRBV5-4 ASSGSGDRGYGAF
TRBV18 ASSPFSQGNQPQH
TRBV19 ASSHKGRTGNTNYGYT
TRBV10-3 AIKGSFNYGYT
TRBV28 ASSLSLTGRSGELF
TRBV5-1 ASSLVPGLADTDTQY
TRBV4-2 ASSRGLAGGDEQY
TRBV4-1 ASSQDRGGGLAEAF
TRBV6-6 ASKGRTGAKQPQH
TRBV15 ATSRDYSGGFTKNIQY
TRBV7-2 ASSPIQGPNEKLF
TRBV7-2 ASSQDRRVDTEAF
TRBV7-6 ASSRGQENTEAF
TRBV30 AWSLHTGELF
TRBV19 ASRSRTGGNQPQH
TRBV27 ASTEAGGTGELF
TRBV7-2 ASSLAATSDTQY
TRBV27 ASSLSGQGRGYT
TRBV28 ASPRGRDEQF
TRBV9 ASSVGGTRDQPQH
TRBV28 ASSSPRQGINQPQH
TRBV11-2 ASSKDRVNTEAF
TRBV14 ASSRGGLSYEQY